This T cell receptor (beta chain) appears in the sequencing data of a study of identifying expanded T cells in peripheral blood. Generated by immunoSEQ multiplex PCR, the TCRdb table keeps only in-frame clones and is missing some. In the table there are some 78,000 clones, approximately 90% of which are singletons. The sequence came from a person between 18 and 69 years old in good health. The specimen sequenced was blood.

CDR3 sequence: CASSREWTGRETQYF. In DNA form, the CDR3 reads TGTGCCAGCAGCCGAGAATGGACAGGCAGGGAGACCCAGTACTTC. The chain combines TRBV6-5 with TRBJ2-5, with TRBD1 matching over 7 bases. CDR1 and CDR2 from the germline V gene are MNHEY and SVGAGI. J lost 5 bases, V lost 6 bases, and 12 bases had no gene match. CDR3 length equals 15 residues.